Below are 17 T cell receptor beta chains sequenced from a single sample in a study of blood T cell repertoires in COVID-19. The data were produced by immunoSEQ multiplex PCR, yet TCRdb's version contains in-frame clones alone and is incomplete. The sample shows about 350,000 clones, about 92% of them seen only once. Source material: peripheral blood. The receptors here all came from a woman in her sixties with COVID-19, enrolled during active disease.

The genes are TRBV5-1 and TRBJ1-3; D might be TRBD1 (5 bases). The CDR3 consists of 16 residues. Germline lookup yields CDR1 SGHRS and CDR2 YFSETQ. V lost 4 bases to trimming and J lost 1 base, with 15 bases between them. Here the CDR3 reads CASSPLGRASGNTIYF. CDR3 sequence (DNA): TGCGCCAGCAGCCCCCTGGGCAGGGCGTCTGGAAACACCATATATTTT.

The chain has TRBV10-2 and TRBJ2-1, with TRBD2 identical over 13 bases. The CDR3 has 16 residues. The V and J ends lost 2 bases and 8 bases, in that order; junction bases with no gene match: 6. The germline CDR1 and CDR2 sequences are WSHSY and SAAADI. The CDR3 here is CASSEPGLAGADEQFF. CDR3 nucleotides: TGCGCCAGCAGTGAGCCTGGACTAGCGGGGGCGGATGAGCAGTTCTTC.

The chain carries TRBV30 and TRBJ1-6, with D possibly TRBD1 on 5 matching bases. The V end was cut by 1 base, the J end by 3 bases, with 25 bases between. Germline CDR1 GTSNPN, CDR2 SVGIG (reference sequence). The CDR3 contains 20 residues. This CDR3 is CAWSAASGLAGQIYNSPLHF. The CDR3 nucleotides are TGTGCCTGGAGTGCAGCCTCCGGTTTAGCAGGGCAAATCTATAATTCACCCCTCCACTTT.

V gene TRBV28 combines with J gene TRBJ1-3; D is possibly TRBD1 (5 bases). Germline CDR1 MDHEN, CDR2 SYDVKM. The CDR3 has 15 residues. V gave up 1 base and J gave up 4 bases, with 11 bases separating them. The CDR3 DNA reads TGTGCCAGCAGTTTATCCGGACACAGAGGAAACACCATATATTTT. It specifies CASSLSGHRGNTIYF. Full variable domain (outside the CDR3, taken from reference TRBV28 and TRBJ1-3): DVKVTQSSRYLVKRTGEKVFLECVQDMDHENMFWYRQDPGLGLRLIYFSYDVKMKEKGDIPEGYSVSREKKERFSLILESASTNQTSMYLCASSLSGHRGNTIYFGEGSWLTVV.

The V call is TRBV28, the J call TRBJ1-6, with 7 bases aligning to TRBD1. This CDR3 has 14 amino acids. Germline trimming cut 0 bases from V and 9 bases from J; bases unmatched to any gene: 2. Per the germline V gene, CDR1 is MDHEN and CDR2 is SYDVKM. The DNA for the CDR3 is TGTGCCAGCAGTTTATGGCAGGGGGGTTCACCCCTCCACTTT. It encodes CASSLWQGGSPLHF.

This chain uses TRBV15 with TRBJ2-1; D gene unclear. This CDR3 region has 15 residues. The V end was cut by 0 bases, the J end by 0 bases, with 6 bases between. The germline CDR1 and CDR2 sequences are LNHNV and YYDKDF (reference sequence). Here the CDR3 DNA reads TGTGCCACCAGCAGAGAGACATTCTCCTACAATGAGCAGTTCTTC. This encodes CATSRETFSYNEQFF.

V usage is TRBV11-2 and J usage is TRBJ1-4; D is unclear. Looked up from germline, CDR1 is SGHAT and CDR2 is FQNNGV. The CDR3 extends over 14 amino acids. The V end was cut by 2 bases, the J end by 4 bases, with 8 bases between. Here the CDR3 reads CASSLSPNNEKLFF. The CDR3 nucleotides are TGTGCCAGCAGCTTAAGCCCGAATAATGAAAAACTGTTTTTT.

This chain joins TRBV11-2 and TRBJ1-3, with D uncertain. This CDR3 has 13 amino acids. Per the germline V gene, CDR1 is SGHAT and CDR2 is FQNNGV. With 1 base removed from V and 9 bases from J, the gap between germline ends came to 10 bases. CDR3 in amino acids: CASSLAGSATIYF. The DNA of the CDR3 is TGTGCCAGCAGCTTAGCAGGCAGTGCCACCATATATTTT.

CDR3 protein: CASSRGTTNSPLHF. Written as DNA, the CDR3 is TGCGCCAGCAGCCGCGGGACCACTAATTCACCCCTCCACTTT. The chain couples TRBV5-1 to TRBJ1-6; TRBD1 might be the D (5 bases). The length of the CDR3 is 14 residues. The V gene lost 4 bases and the J gene lost 6 bases, with 11 bases spanning the gap. Germline-derived CDR1 and CDR2 are SGHRS and YFSETQ.

V gene TRBV5-1 combines with J gene TRBJ2-2; maybe TRBD1 (5 bases). Germline assignment: CDR1 SGHRS and CDR2 YFSETQ. This CDR3 has 14 residues. V was clipped by 4 bases and J by 4 bases, with 11 bases between them. The CDR3 sequence: CASSGRVGTGELFF. The CDR3 DNA follows: TGCGCCAGCAGCGGCAGGGTGGGCACCGGGGAGCTGTTTTTT.

The chain has TRBV7-9 and TRBJ1-1, with D perhaps TRBD1 (5 bases). There are 12 residues in the CDR3. V was cut by 7 bases and J by 5 bases, with 11 bases left in between. CDR1 is SEHNR and CDR2 is FQNEAQ in the germline V gene (reference sequence). The CDR3 coding sequence is TGTGCCAGCACCCCGGAGGGGACTGAAGCTTTCTTT. It yields the protein CASTPEGTEAFF.

V usage is TRBV6-5 and J usage is TRBJ1-1; possible D gene TRBD1, 5 bases. Germline values: CDR1 MNHEY, CDR2 SVGAGI. The CDR3 has 15 residues. V was trimmed by 0 bases and J by 1 base, leaving 9 bases between them. CDR3 coding DNA: TGTGCCAGCAGTTACTCGTTAGGGGCGAACACTGAAGCTTTCTTT. Translating it yields CASSYSLGANTEAFF.

This CDR3 is CASSLAGSSLTYEQYF. The CDR3 nucleotides read TGTGCCAGCAGCTTAGCGGGGAGCAGTTTGACCTACGAGCAGTACTTC. The chain employs TRBV7-9 and TRBJ2-7; D might be TRBD2 (5 bases). The CDR3 is 16 amino acids. The V end lost 0 bases, the J end lost 2 bases, and 14 bases lay between the germline ends. Germline-derived CDR1 and CDR2 are SEHNR and FQNEAQ (reference sequence).

J is TRBJ1-6 and V is TRBV19; TRBD1 matches at 9 bases. The CDR3 spans 13 residues. Germline trimming cut 6 bases from V and 9 bases from J; bases unmatched to any gene: 3. CDR1 LNHDA and CDR2 SQIVND come from the germline V gene (reference sequence). CDR3 amino acids: CASRGQGVSPLHF. CDR3 nucleotides: TGTGCCAGTAGGGGACAGGGCGTTTCACCCCTCCACTTT.

The rearrangement links TRBV28 to TRBJ1-5, with a possible D match to TRBD1 (5 bases). The CDR3 loop spans 15 amino acids. V was cut by 4 bases and J by 6 bases, with 16 bases left in between. CDR1 is MDHEN and CDR2 is SYDVKM in the germline V gene. The DNA for the CDR3 is TGTGCCAGCAGTTCCTCCGGGTCTAGGGGTCAGCCCCAGCATTTT. Amino acids: CASSSSGSRGQPQHF. Looking up the rest from reference TRBV28 and TRBJ1-5 gives the full variable domain: DVKVTQSSRYLVKRTGEKVFLECVQDMDHENMFWYRQDPGLGLRLIYFSYDVKMKEKGDIPEGYSVSREKKERFSLILESASTNQTSMYLCASSSSGSRGQPQHFGDGTRLSIL.

The genes are TRBV15 and TRBJ1-5; D not certain. Germline V gene sequence: CDR1 LNHNV, CDR2 YYDKDF (reference sequence). Trimming left V 0 bases short and J 3 bases short, with 9 bases between. The CDR3 consists of 15 residues. CDR3 sequence: CATSRDTGSNQPQHF. The CDR3 DNA follows: TGTGCCACCAGCAGAGATACGGGTTCCAATCAGCCCCAGCATTTT.

The chain links TRBV4-1 to TRBJ1-4; TRBD1 agrees at 9 bases. In germline, CDR1 is MGHRA, CDR2 YSYEKL. This CDR3 is built from 16 residues. Losses at the gene ends were 2 bases for V and 4 bases for J; bases not matched to a gene: 5. The CDR3, as DNA: TGCGCCAGCAGCCAACCGGGACAGGGAGTTAATGAAAAACTGTTTTTT. This encodes CASSQPGQGVNEKLFF.